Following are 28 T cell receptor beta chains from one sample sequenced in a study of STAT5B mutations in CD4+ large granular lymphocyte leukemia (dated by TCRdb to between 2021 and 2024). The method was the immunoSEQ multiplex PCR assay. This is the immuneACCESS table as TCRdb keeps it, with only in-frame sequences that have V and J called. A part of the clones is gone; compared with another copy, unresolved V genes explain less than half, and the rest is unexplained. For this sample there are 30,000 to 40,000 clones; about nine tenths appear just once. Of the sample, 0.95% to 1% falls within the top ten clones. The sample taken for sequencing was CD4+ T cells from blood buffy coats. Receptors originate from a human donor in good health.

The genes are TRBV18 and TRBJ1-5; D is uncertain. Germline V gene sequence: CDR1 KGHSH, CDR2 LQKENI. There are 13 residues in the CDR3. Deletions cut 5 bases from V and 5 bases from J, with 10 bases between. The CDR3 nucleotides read TGTGCCAGCTCAGTTAGTAGGGATCAGCCCCAGCATTTT. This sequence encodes CASSVSRDQPQHF.

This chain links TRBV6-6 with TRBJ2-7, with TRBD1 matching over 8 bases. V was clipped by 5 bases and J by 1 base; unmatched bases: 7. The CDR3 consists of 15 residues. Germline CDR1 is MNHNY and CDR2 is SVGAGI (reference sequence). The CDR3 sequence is CASSRTGDRSYEQYF. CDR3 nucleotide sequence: TGTGCCAGCAGTCGTACAGGGGACAGGTCCTACGAGCAGTACTTC.

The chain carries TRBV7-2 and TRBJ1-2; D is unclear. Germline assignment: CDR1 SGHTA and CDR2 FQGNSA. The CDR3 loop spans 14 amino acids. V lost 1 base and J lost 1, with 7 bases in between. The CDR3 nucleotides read TGTGCCAGCAGCTTAGATACAGTTAACTATGGCTACACCTTC. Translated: CASSLDTVNYGYTF.

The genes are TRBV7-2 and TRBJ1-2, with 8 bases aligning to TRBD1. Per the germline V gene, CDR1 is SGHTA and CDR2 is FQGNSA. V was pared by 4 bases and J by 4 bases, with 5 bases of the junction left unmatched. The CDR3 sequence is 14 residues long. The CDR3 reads CASSWTGLAYGYTF. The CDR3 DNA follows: TGTGCCAGCAGCTGGACAGGGTTAGCCTATGGCTACACCTTC.

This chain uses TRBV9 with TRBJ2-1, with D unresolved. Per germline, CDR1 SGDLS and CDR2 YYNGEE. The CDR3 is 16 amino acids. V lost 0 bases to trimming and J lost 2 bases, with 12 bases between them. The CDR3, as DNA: TGTGCCAGCAGCGTAGGTATAAATCCCGCCTACAATGAGCAGTTCTTC. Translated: CASSVGINPAYNEQFF.

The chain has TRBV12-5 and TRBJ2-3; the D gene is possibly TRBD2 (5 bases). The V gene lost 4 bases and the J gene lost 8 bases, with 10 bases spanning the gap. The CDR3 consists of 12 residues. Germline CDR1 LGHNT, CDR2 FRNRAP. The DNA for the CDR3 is TGTGCTAGTGGTTCAGCGGACGTTACGCAGTATTTT. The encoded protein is CASGSADVTQYF. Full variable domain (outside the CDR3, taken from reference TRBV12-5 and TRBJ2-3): DARVTQTPRHKVTEMGQEVTMRCQPILGHNTVFWYRQTMMQGLELLAYFRNRAPLDDSGMPKDRFSAEMPDATLATLKIQPSEPRDSAVYFCASGSADVTQYFGPGTRLTVL.

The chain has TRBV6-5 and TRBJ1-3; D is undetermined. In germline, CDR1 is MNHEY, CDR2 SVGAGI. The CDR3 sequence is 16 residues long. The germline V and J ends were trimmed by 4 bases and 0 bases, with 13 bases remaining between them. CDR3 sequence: CASSFTLGSSGNTIYF. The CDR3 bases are TGTGCCAGCAGTTTTACGTTGGGGAGCTCTGGAAACACCATATATTTT.

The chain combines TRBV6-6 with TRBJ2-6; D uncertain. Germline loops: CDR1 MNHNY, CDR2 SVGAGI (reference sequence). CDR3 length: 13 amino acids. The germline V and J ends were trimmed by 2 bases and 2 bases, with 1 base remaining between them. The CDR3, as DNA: TGTGCCAGCAGTTACGCTGGGGCCAACGTCCTGACTTTC. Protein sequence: CASSYAGANVLTF.

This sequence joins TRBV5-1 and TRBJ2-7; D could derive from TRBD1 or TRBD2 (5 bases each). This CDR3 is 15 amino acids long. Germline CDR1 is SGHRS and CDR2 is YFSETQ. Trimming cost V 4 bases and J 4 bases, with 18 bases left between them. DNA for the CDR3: TGCGCCAGCAGCAACCGGGACCTTGGCGGTTACGAGCAGTACTTC. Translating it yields CASSNRDLGGYEQYF. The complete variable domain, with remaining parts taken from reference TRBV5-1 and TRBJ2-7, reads KAGVTQTPRYLIKTRGQQVTLSCSPISGHRSVSWYQQTPGQGLQFLFEYFSETQRNKGNFPGRFSGRQFSNSRSEMNVSTLELGDSALYLCASSNRDLGGYEQYFGPGTRLTVT.

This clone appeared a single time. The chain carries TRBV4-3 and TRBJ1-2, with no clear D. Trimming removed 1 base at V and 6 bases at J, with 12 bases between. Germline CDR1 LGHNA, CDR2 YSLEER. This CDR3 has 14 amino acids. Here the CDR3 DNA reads TGCGCCAGCAGCCAAGGTCCGTCTTCTAATGGCTACACCTTC. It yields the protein CASSQGPSSNGYTF.

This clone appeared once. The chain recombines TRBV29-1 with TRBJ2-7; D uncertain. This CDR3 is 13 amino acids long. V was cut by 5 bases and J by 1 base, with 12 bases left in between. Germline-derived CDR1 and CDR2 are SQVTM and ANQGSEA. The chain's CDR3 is CSVISRFSYEQYF. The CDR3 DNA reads TGCAGCGTTATTTCGAGATTTTCCTACGAGCAGTACTTC.

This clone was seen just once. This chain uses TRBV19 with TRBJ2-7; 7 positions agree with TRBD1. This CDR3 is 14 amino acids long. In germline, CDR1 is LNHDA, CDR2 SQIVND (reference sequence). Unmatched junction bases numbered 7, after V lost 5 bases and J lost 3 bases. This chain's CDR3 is CASSPRRTGYEQYF. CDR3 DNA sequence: TGTGCCAGTAGTCCGCGAAGGACAGGCTACGAGCAGTACTTC.

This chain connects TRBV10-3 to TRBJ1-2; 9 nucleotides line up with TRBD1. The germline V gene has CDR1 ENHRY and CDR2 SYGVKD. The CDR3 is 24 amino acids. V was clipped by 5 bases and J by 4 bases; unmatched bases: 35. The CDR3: CAISQYQTFTGGPAENPRPYGYTF. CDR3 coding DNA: TGTGCCATCAGTCAATACCAAACTTTTACAGGGGGCCCAGCCGAAAATCCACGGCCCTATGGCTACACCTTC.

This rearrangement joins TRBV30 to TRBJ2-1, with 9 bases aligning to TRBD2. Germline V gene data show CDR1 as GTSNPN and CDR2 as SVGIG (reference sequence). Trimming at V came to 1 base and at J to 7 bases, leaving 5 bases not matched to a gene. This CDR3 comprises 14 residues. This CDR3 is CAWSGGRARNEQFF. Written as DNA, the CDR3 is TGTGCCTGGAGTGGCGGGAGGGCCAGAAATGAGCAGTTCTTC. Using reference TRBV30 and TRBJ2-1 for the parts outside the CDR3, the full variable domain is SQTIHQWPATLVQPVGSPLSLECTVEGTSNPNLYWYRQAAGRGLQLLFYSVGIGQISSEVPQNLSASRPQDRQFILSSKKLLLSDSGFYLCAWSGGRARNEQFFGPGTRLTVL.

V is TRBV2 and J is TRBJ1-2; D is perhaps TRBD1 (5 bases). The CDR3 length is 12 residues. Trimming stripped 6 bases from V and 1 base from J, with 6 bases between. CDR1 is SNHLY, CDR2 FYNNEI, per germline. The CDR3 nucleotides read TGTGCCAGCAGGGGGGATAACTATGGCTACACCTTC. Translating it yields CASRGDNYGYTF.

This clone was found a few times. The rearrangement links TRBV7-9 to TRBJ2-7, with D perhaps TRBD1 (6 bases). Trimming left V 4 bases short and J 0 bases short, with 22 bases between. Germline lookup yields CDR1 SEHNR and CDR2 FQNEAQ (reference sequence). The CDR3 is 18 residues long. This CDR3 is CASSSWGRRGYSSYEQYF. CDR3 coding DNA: TGTGCCAGCAGCTCTTGGGGCAGAAGGGGGTATAGCTCCTACGAGCAGTACTTC.

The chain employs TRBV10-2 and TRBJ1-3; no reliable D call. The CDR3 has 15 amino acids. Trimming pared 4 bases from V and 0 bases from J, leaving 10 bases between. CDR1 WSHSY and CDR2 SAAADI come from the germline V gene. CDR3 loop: CASSVGGSSGNTIYF. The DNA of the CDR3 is TGCGCCAGCAGTGTCGGCGGGAGCTCTGGAAACACCATATATTTT.

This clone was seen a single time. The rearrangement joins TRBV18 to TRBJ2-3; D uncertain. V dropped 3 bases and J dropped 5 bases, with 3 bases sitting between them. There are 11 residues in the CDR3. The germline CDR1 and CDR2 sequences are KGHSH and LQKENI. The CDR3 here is CASSPRDTQYF. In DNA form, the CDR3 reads TGTGCCAGCTCACCCCGAGATACGCAGTATTTT.

CDR3 DNA: TGTGCCAGCAGCTTGGACAGTAACTATGGCTACACCTTC. This gives the protein CASSLDSNYGYTF. The chain is built from TRBV5-4 and TRBJ1-2; D uncertain. The V and J ends lost 0 bases and 1 base respectively, with 4 bases between them. The length of the CDR3 is 13 residues. Germline V lookup: CDR1 SGHNT, CDR2 YYREEE (reference sequence).

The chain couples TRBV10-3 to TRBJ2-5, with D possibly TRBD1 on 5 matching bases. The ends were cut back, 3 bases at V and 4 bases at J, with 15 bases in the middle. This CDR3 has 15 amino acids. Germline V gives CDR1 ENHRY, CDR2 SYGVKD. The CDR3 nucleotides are TGTGCCATCAGTGATCCCGCAGGGTCAGTAGAGACCCAGTACTTC. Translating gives CAISDPAGSVETQYF.

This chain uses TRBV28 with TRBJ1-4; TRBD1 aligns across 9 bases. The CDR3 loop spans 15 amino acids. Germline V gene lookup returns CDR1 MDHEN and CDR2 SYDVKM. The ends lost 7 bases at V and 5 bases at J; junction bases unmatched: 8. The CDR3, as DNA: TGTGCCAGCACCCTGACAGGGGGAGGGAATGAAAAACTGTTTTTT. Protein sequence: CASTLTGGGNEKLFF.

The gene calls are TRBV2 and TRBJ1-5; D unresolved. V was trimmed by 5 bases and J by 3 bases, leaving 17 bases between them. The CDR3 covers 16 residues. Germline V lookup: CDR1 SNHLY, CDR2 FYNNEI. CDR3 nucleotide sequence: TGTGCCAGCAGTTTGGGGTTCACCTACTACAATCAGCCCCAGCATTTT. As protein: CASSLGFTYYNQPQHF.

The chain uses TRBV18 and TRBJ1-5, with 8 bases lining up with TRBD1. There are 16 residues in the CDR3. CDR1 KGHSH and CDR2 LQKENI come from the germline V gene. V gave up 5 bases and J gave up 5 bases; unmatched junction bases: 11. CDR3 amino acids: CASSARQTGAYQPQHF. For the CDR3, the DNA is TGTGCCAGCTCAGCGAGGCAGACAGGGGCATATCAGCCCCAGCATTTT.

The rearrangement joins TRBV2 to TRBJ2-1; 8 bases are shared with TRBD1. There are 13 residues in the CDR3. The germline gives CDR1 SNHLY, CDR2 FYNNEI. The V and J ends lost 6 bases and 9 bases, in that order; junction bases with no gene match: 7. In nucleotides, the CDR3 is TGTGCCAGCAGCCAATCGACAGGGGTTGAGCAGTTCTTC. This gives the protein CASSQSTGVEQFF.

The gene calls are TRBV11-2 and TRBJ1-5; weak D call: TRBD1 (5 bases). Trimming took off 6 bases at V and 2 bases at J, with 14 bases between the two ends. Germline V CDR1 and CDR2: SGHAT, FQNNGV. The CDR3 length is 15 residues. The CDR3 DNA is TGTGCCAGCAGGGCAGCAGGGAATGGCAATCAGCCCCAGCATTTT. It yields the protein CASRAAGNGNQPQHF.

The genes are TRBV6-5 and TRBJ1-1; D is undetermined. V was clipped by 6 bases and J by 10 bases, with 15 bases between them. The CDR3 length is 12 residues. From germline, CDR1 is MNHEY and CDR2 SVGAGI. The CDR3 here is CASSSAPIGAFF. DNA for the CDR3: TGTGCCAGCAGCTCCGCCCCGATAGGAGCTTTCTTT.

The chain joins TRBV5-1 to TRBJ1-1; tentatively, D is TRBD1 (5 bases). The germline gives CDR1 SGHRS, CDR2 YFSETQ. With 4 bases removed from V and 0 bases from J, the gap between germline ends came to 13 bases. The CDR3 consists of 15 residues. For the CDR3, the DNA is TGCGCCAGCAGCCCTCAAGGGACGGTGAACACTGAAGCTTTCTTT. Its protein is CASSPQGTVNTEAFF.

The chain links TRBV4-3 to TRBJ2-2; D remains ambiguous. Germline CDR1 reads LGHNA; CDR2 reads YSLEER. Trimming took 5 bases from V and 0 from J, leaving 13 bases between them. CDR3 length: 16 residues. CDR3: CASSVLRLTNTGELFF. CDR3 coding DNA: TGCGCCAGCAGCGTACTCAGGTTGACGAACACCGGGGAGCTGTTTTTT.